Listed here is a single TCR beta chain. Its antigen is currently unknown. V lost 4 bases and J 0 bases, leaving 11 bases between the germline ends. There are 15 residues in the CDR3. CDR1 KGHDR and CDR2 SFDVKD come from the germline V gene. This sample is drawn from a study of T-cell memory formation after mild COVID-19. TCR alpha and TCR beta cDNA libraries with sample barcodes and UMIs came from 5'RACE using constant-segment primers. Via MiXCR, TCRdb re-called the 5' RACE reads, giving one row per CDR3 protein. The table includes under 250,000 distinct CDR3 sequences, approximately 15% detected once. Study results and caveats: CD4+ contracting clones lay mainly in CM and EM, CD8+ ones in EMRA. Cross-reactive memory apparently joined, as some responding clones appeared in pre-infection memory.

Material for sequencing was PBMCs or a T cell subset sorted from them (not recorded which). V gene TRBV24-1 combines with J gene TRBJ2-5; D may be TRBD1 or TRBD2 (5 bases each). The TCR originated in an adult woman who had mild COVID-19 (a few samples of this study predate the infection). Cell type and time point are not known. The CDR3 DNA sequence: TGTGCCACCAGTGAACCGGGACGTAACCAAGAGACCCAGTACTTC. Protein product: CATSEPGRNQETQYF.